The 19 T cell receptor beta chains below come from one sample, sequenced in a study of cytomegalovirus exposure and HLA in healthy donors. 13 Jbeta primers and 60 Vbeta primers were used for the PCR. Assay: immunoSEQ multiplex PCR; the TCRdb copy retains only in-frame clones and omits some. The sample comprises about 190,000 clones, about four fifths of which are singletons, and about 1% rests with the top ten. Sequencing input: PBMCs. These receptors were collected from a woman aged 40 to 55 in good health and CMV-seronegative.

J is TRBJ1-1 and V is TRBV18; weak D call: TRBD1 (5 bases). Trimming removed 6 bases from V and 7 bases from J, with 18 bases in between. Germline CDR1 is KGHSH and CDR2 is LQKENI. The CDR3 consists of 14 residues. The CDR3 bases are TGTGCCAGCTCTTTAACCGGGACTCTTCTTGAAGCTTTCTTT. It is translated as CASSLTGTLLEAFF.

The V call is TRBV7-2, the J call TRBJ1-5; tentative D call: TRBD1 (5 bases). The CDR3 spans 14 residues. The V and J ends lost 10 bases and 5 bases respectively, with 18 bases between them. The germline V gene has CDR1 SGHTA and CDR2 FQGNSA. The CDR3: CATSWRQGDQPQHF. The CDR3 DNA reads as TGTGCCACAAGCTGGCGGCAGGGTGATCAGCCCCAGCATTTT.

CDR3: CASSSRDFYQETQYF. CDR3 coding DNA: TGTGCCAGCAGCTCGCGGGACTTTTACCAAGAGACCCAGTACTTC. This rearrangement joins TRBV9 to TRBJ2-5, with D possibly being TRBD2 (6 bases). Germline V CDR1 and CDR2: SGDLS, YYNGEE. V dropped 4 bases and J dropped 0 bases, with 13 bases sitting between them. CDR3 length: 15 residues.

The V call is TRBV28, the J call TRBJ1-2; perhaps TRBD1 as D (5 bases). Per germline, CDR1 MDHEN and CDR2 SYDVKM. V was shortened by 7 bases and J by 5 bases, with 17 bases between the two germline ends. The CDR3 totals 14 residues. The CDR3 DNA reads TGTGCCAGCATAGCCGCCAGGGATGTTTATGGCTACACCTTC. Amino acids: CASIAARDVYGYTF.

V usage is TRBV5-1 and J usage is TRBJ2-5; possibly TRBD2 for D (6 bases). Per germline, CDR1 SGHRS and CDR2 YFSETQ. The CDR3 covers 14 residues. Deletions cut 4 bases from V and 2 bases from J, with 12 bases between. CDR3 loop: CASSIRRGQETQYF. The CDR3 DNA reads TGCGCCAGCAGCATCCGGCGGGGACAAGAGACCCAGTACTTC. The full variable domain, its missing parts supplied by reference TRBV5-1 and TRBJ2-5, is KAGVTQTPRYLIKTRGQQVTLSCSPISGHRSVSWYQQTPGQGLQFLFEYFSETQRNKGNFPGRFSGRQFSNSRSEMNVSTLELGDSALYLCASSIRRGQETQYFGPGTRLLVL.

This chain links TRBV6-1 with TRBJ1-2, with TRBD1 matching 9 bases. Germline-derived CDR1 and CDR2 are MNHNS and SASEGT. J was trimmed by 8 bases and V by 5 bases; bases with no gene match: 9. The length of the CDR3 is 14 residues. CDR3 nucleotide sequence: TGTGCCAGCAGTCGGGACAGGGAGGGATGGGGCTACACCTTC. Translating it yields CASSRDREGWGYTF.

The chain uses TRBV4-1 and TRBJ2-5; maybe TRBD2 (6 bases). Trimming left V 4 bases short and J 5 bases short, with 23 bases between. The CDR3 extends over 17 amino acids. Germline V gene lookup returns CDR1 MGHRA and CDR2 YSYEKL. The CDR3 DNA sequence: TGCGCCAGCAGCCGCGTCCCGCTTAGCGGACGGGAGGAGACCCAGTACTTC. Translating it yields CASSRVPLSGREETQYF.

CDR3 DNA sequence: TGTGCCAGCAGCCCCCGACGGGGACTAGCGGGTCAAGAGACCCAGTACTTC. This sequence encodes CASSPRRGLAGQETQYF. The gene calls are TRBV11-2 and TRBJ2-5; 12 bases are shared with TRBD2. This CDR3 region has 17 residues. Looked up from germline, CDR1 is SGHAT and CDR2 is FQNNGV. V lost 5 bases and J lost 2; bases outside the gene matches: 9.

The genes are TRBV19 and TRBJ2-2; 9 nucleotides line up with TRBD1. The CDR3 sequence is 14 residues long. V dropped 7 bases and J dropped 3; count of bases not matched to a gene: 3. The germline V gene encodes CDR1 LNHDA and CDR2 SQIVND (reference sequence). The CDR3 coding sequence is TGTGCCAGTACCGGGACAGGGTACACCGGGGAGCTGTTTTTT. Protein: CASTGTGYTGELFF.

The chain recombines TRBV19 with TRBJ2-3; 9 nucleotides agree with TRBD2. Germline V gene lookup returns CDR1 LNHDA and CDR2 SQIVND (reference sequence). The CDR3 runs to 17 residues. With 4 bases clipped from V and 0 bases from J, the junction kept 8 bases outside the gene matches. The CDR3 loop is CASSNRLAGTSTDTQYF. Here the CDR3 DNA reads TGTGCCAGTAGTAATCGGCTAGCGGGGACTAGCACAGATACGCAGTATTTT.

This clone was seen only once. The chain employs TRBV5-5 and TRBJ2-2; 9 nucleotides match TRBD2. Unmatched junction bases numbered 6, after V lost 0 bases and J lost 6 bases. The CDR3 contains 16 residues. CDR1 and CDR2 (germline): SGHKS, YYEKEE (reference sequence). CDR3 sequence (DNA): TGTGCCAGCAGCTTGGGCCAGGGACTAGCTGCCGGGGAGCTGTTTTTT. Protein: CASSLGQGLAAGELFF. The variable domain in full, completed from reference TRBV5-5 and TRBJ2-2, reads DAGVTQSPTHLIKTRGQQVTLRCSPISGHKSVSWYQQVLGQGPQFIFQYYEKEERGRGNFPDRFSARQFPNYSSELNVNALLLGDSALYLCASSLGQGLAAGELFFGEGSRLTVL.

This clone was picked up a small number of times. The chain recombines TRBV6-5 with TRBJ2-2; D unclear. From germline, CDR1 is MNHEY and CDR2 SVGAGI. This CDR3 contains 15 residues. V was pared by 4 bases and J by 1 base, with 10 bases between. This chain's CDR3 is CASSSLQMNTGELFF. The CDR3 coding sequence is TGTGCCAGCAGTTCCTTGCAGATGAACACCGGGGAGCTGTTTTTT.

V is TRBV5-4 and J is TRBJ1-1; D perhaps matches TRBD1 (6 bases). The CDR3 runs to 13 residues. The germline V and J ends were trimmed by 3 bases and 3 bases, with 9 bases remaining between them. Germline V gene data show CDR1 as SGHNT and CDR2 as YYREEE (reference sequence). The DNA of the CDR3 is TGTGCCAGCAGCTCCTCAGGGGACACTGAAGCTTTCTTT. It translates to CASSSSGDTEAFF.

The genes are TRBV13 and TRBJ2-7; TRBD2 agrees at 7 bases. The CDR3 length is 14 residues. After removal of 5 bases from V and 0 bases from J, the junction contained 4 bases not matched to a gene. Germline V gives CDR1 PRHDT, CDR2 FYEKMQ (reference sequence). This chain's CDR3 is CASSILADSYEQYF. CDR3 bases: TGTGCCAGCAGCATCCTAGCGGACTCCTACGAGCAGTACTTC. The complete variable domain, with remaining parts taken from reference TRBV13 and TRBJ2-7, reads AAGVIQSPRHLIKEKRETATLKCYPIPRHDTVYWYQQGPGQDPQFLISFYEKMQSDKGSIPDRFSAQQFSDYHSELNMSSLELGDSALYFCASSILADSYEQYFGPGTRLTVT.

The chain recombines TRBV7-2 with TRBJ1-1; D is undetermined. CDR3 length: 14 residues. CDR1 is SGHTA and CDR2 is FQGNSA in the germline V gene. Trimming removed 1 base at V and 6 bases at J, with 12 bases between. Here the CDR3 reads CASSLEASRPEAFF. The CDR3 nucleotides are TGTGCCAGCAGCTTAGAGGCCTCTAGGCCTGAAGCTTTCTTT.

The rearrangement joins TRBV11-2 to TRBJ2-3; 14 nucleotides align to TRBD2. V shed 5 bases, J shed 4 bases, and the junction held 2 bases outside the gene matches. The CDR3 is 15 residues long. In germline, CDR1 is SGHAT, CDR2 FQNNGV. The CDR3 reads CASSPGLAGADTQYF. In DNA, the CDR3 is TGTGCCAGCAGCCCGGGACTAGCGGGAGCAGATACGCAGTATTTT. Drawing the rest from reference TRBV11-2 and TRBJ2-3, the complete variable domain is EAGVAQSPRYKIIEKRQSVAFWCNPISGHATLYWYQQILGQGPKLLIQFQNNGVVDDSQLPKDRFSAERLKGVDSTLKIQPAKLEDSAVYLCASSPGLAGADTQYFGPGTRLTVL.

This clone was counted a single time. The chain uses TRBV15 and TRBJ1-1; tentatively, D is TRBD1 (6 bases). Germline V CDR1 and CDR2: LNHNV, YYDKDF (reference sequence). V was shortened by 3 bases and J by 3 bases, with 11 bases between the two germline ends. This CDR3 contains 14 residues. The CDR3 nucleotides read TGTGCCACCAGCAGTCCGGACAGATACACTGAAGCTTTCTTT. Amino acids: CATSSPDRYTEAFF.

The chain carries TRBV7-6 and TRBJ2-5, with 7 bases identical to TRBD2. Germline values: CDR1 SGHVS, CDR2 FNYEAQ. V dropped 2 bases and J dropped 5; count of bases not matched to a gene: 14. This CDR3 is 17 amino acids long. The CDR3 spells CASSLHPGRAAGETQYF. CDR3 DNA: TGTGCCAGCAGCTTACACCCCGGACGGGCAGCGGGGGAGACCCAGTACTTC.

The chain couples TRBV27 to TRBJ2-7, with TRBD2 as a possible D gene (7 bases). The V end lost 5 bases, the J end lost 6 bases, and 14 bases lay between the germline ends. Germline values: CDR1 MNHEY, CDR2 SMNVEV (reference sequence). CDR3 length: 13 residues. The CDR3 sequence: CASSPWEGGEQYV. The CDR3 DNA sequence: TGTGCCAGCAGTCCATGGGAGGGGGGCGAGCAGTACGTC.